This T cell receptor (beta chain) was observed in a study of blood T cells in healthy people across ages. Per germline, CDR1 MGHRA and CDR2 YSYEKL. CDR3 length: 14 residues. Trimming cost V 0 bases and J 1 base, with 6 bases left between them. PCR was performed a second time for roughly 7 to 11 cycles using a sample-barcoded 5' primer and a J-beta primer mix. TCRdb reprocessed the 5' RACE reads via MiXCR and lists one record per CDR3 protein. This table holds roughly 1,500,000 distinct CDR3 sequences, approximately 40% found once. The table lists this clonotype with many counts. The chain joins TRBV4-1 to TRBJ1-2; no clear D gene. The origin of this receptor is a young woman in good health. The sequenced sample consisted of blood. The CDR3 DNA sequence: TGCGCCAGCAGCCAAGACGAGATTAACTATGGCTACACCTTC. This encodes CASSQDEINYGYTF.